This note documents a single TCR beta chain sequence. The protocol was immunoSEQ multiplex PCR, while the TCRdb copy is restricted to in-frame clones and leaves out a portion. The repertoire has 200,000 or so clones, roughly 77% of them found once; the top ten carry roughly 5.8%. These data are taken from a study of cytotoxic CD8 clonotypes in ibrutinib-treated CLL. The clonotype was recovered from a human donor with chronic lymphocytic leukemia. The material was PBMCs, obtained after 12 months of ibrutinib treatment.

The DNA for the CDR3 is TGTGCCAGCTCACCGGACAGGACTAACTATGGCTACACCTTC. Encoded protein: CASSPDRTNYGYTF. This sequence joins TRBV18 and TRBJ1-2; 7 nucleotides match TRBD1. Trimming took 3 bases from V and 0 from J; bases not matched to a gene: 1. The CDR3 runs to 14 residues. The V gene's germline CDR1 is KGHSH and CDR2 LQKENI.